This TCR beta chain is from a study of blood T cell repertoires in COVID-19 (TCRdb year 2020). Notes on the research overall: The collaborator samples originated in the United States, Italy and Spain and spanned the acute and convalescent phases of COVID-19. HLA class I and class II types, where available, came from metadata supplied by the sample provider rather than from assay-based typing. The samples were drawn from the first 160 participants of the ongoing ImmuneRACE study and from 1,254 subjects provided by 6 global collaborators. Deeply sampled blood TCRbeta repertoires from subjects exposed to, actively infected with, or recovered from COVID-19 were included in the dataset. The prospective study material was composed of cDNA or gDNA derived from T cells, B-cell-depleted T cells, or PBMCs. A de-identified subject ID, COVID-19 status, age in years and sex were almost always included in the sample metadata. A freely available public database, intended as a resource for researchers studying the immune response to SARS-CoV-2, is where the repertoires were released. Findings and caveats that apply to the study as a whole: The amount of clinical and demographic metadata varied by source and participant and was provided uncurated.

Its CDR3 holds 15 amino acids, cysteine through phenylalanine. The sequence is cut down to CDR3 DNA, 45 bases in frame from base 1. CDR1 and CDR2 are drawn from the germline V gene: SGHTA, FQGTGA. The V end loses 2 bases and the J end loses 10 bases, and a stretch of 15 bases separates them. TCRbeta CDR3 regions were amplified from genomic DNA by means of the immunoSEQ Assay, a bias-controlled multiplex PCR. Turning to the authors' computational methods: The number of nucleated cells in each sample was estimated from the amplification of reference gene primers within the assay. Sequence reads were collapsed and filtered to measure the absolute abundance of every unique TCRbeta CDR3 rearrangement. Productive Simpson clonality was computed per sample as the square root of Simpson's diversity index over productive rearrangements. TCRdb holds this immuneACCESS table with in-frame rearrangements only. Some clones are missing; in checked studies, unresolved V genes explain under half, and the rest has no known cause. Clonal size and the V and J genes are those of that table, whereas D and trimming came from the DNA. A total of 200,000 to 250,000 clones appear in this sample, about 89% of them only once. 1.5% to 2% of the sample is in the top ten clones.

With regard to this clone: The clone's antigen remains unknown. Per-base qualities were not stored, and no clone one base away is much larger.

Another Seattle source contributed samples from volunteer blood donors who had recovered from COVID-19. The collaborating institutions used their own protocols to collect whole blood in K2EDTA tubes. Collaborator samples were shipped for TCRbeta analysis as frozen whole blood, isolated PBMCs, or DNA extracted from either sample type. This TCR derives from an older woman who had recovered from COVID-19. Recombination connected TRBV7-3 to TRBJ1-6; TRBD1 could be the D gene, as 6 bases match. The source material was peripheral blood. Here is the DNA: TGTGCCAGCAGCTTACGGGGGGCAGGAGGGTCACCCCTCCACTTT. The translation is CASSLRGAGGSPLHF. The CDR3, completed at both ends by the reference TRBV7-3 and TRBJ1-6 genes, gives the full variable domain GAGVSQTPSNKVTEKGKYVELRCDPISGHTALYWYRQSLGQGPEFLIYFQGTGAADDSGLPNDRFFAVRPEGSVSTLKIQRTERGDSAVYLCASSLRGAGGSPLHFGNGTRLTVT.